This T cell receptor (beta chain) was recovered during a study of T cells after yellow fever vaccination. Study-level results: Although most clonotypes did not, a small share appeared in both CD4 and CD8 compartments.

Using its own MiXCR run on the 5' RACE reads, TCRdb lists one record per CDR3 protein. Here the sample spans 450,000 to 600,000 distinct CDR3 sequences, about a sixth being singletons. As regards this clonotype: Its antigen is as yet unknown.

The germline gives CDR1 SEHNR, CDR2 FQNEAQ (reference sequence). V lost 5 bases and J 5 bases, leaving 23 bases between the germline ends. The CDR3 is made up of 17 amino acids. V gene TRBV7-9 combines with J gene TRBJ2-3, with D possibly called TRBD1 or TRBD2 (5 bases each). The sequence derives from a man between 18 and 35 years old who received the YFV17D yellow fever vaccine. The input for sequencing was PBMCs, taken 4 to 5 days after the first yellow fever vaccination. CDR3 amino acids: CASSTNTGRLAQDTQYF. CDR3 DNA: TGTGCCAGCAGCACGAACACGGGACGCCTAGCACAAGATACGCAGTATTTT.